A selection of T cell receptor beta chains follows, all from one sample in a study of cytomegalovirus exposure and HLA in healthy donors. The assay was immunoSEQ multiplex PCR, and TCRdb's table has in-frame clones only and misses some. The sample has 150,000 to 200,000 clones, 80% to 90% seen once. The sample taken for sequencing was PBMCs. These receptors were obtained from a male donor in good health and CMV-seronegative. Both conserved end residues are part of each CDR3. Each record gives: V gene, J gene, D gene, clone size, CDR3 DNA, CDR3 protein. D genes are given only for firm matches. Rows give clone size only sometimes, using once, few, many, or a class for an expanded clone.

TRBV5-6	TRBJ1-4	TRBD1	-	TGTGCCAGCAGCTTGGACAGGGGTAATGAAAAACTGTTTTTT	CASSLDRGNEKLFF
TRBV19	TRBJ1-2	TRBD1	-	TGTGCCAGTAGTACGTCGGGGAACAGGGGCAACTATGGCTACACCTTC	CASSTSGNRGNYGYTF
TRBV5-4	TRBJ1-4	-	-	TGTGCCAGCAGCTTGTACCTGACAGATAATGAAAAACTGTTTTTT	CASSLYLTDNEKLFF
TRBV4-1	TRBJ2-1	TRBD2	-	TGCGCCAGCAGCGCCCGGGACTACAGCTACAGCTCCTACAATGAGCAGTTCTTC	CASSARDYSYSSYNEQFF
TRBV5-1	TRBJ2-7	-	-	TGCGCCAGCAGCTTGGCCGAGGGAAACGAGCAGTACTTC	CASSLAEGNEQYF
TRBV25-1	TRBJ2-1	TRBD1	-	TGTGCCAGCAGTGGGGACAGGGGGCATGAGCAGTTCTTC	CASSGDRGHEQFF
TRBV19	TRBJ1-1	TRBD1	-	TGTGCCAGTAGTCCATTGACAGGGTTGTCGAGGACTGAAGCTTTCTTT	CASSPLTGLSRTEAFF
TRBV4-2	TRBJ2-7	TRBD2	-	TGTGCCAGCAGCCAGAACAGGGGAACTAGCGGGAGGAGTTACGAGCAGTACTTC	CASSQNRGTSGRSYEQYF
TRBV10-3	TRBJ2-7	-	few	TGTGCCGCCAAACTAGACCCCAGCTCCTACGAGCAGTACTTC	CAAKLDPSSYEQYF
TRBV13	TRBJ1-4	TRBD1	-	TGTGCCAGCAGCACACCGGGACAGGGTGGTGAAAAACTGTTTTTT	CASSTPGQGGEKLFF
TRBV11-3	TRBJ2-5	-	once	TGTGCCAGCAGCTTAGATGGCAGGGCGCTTGGTCAAGAGACCCAGTACTTC	CASSLDGRALGQETQYF
TRBV5-5	TRBJ2-5	TRBD1	once	TGTGCCAGCAGCTTGTCCCCGGGACAGGAAGAGACCCAGTACTTC	CASSLSPGQEETQYF
TRBV28	TRBJ2-7	TRBD1	-	TGTGCCAGCAGTTTTAGGACAGGGGGACGCTACGAGCAGTACTTC	CASSFRTGGRYEQYF
TRBV6-5	TRBJ2-7	TRBD1	few	TGTGCCAGCAGTTTGGACAGGGTGAAGGAGCAGTACTTC	CASSLDRVKEQYF
TRBV5-1	TRBJ2-7	TRBD2	-	TGCGCCAGCAGCCCCCTAGGGACTAGCGGGAGGGGTTTGGAGCAGTACTTC	CASSPLGTSGRGLEQYF
TRBV7-8	TRBJ1-1	TRBD1	-	TGTGCCAGCAGCTTAGCGACAGGGGGCAGGGGTGAAGCTTTCTTT	CASSLATGGRGEAFF
TRBV29-1	TRBJ1-1	-	few	TGCAGCGTTGATGGGCAGGGCGGGGACACTGAAGCTTTCTTT	CSVDGQGGDTEAFF
TRBV15	TRBJ2-1	TRBD2	-	TGTGCCACCAGCAGTCTAGCGGGGCCCATCTACAATGAGCAGTTCTTC	CATSSLAGPIYNEQFF
TRBV5-1	TRBJ2-5	-	-	TGCGCCAGCAGCTCGGGGGGCGGAGAGACCCAGTACTTC	CASSSGGGETQYF
TRBV30	TRBJ1-1	-	-	TGTGCCTGGGGTGTAGCTCCCCAACGAGCAATGAACACTGAAGCTTTCTTT	CAWGVAPQRAMNTEAFF
TRBV27	TRBJ2-7	-	-	TGTGCCAGCAGTTTTGGGCAGAACTACGAGCAGTACTTC	CASSFGQNYEQYF
TRBV4-2	TRBJ1-2	-	-	TGTGCCAGCAGCCAACAAACTGGAGCTAACTATGGCTACACCTTC	CASSQQTGANYGYTF
TRBV6-4	TRBJ2-3	TRBD2	few	TGTGCCAGCAGTCCACTAGCGGGGGCTAGCACAGATACGCAGTATTTT	CASSPLAGASTDTQYF